The TCR beta chain under discussion was sequenced for a study of T-cell reconstitution after alpha-beta-depleted transplantation in children. Molecular barcoding with unique molecular identifiers was used for the TCRbeta library. TCRdb analysed the PCR reads with MiXCR anew, one entry per CDR3 protein. The sample lists around 300,000 distinct CDR3 sequences, around 7.3% seen once, with about 9.3% in the top ten. Regarding the study as a whole: Expanded graft clones numbering several hundred reportedly gave rise to alpha-beta T cells about two months after transplant. When one year had passed after transplant, most T-cell counts and diversity came from newly produced T cells. There were some patients whose high TCRbeta diversity at day 60 came from surviving recipient T cells and thymic progenitors.

Points on this clonotype: What it binds is not known.

Specimen: peripheral blood, collected 360 days after TCRalphabeta/CD19-depleted stem cell transplant. The source is a female patient between 2 and 15 years old who had a stem cell transplant for Fanconi anemia, so the T cells may come from the graft donor.

The CDR3 here is CASLTIRGNTGELFF. DNA for the CDR3: TGTGCCAGCCTAACAATCAGGGGGAACACCGGGGAGCTGTTTTTT. The chain has TRBV28 and TRBJ2-2, with D tentatively TRBD1 (6 bases). CDR1 and CDR2 from the germline V gene are MDHEN and SYDVKM. This CDR3 has 15 residues. Trimming stripped 8 bases from V and 1 base from J, with 14 bases between. The full variable domain, in which reference TRBV28 and TRBJ2-2 provide the parts outside the CDR3, is DVKVTQSSRYLVKRTGEKVFLECVQDMDHENMFWYRQDPGLGLRLIYFSYDVKMKEKGDIPEGYSVSREKKERFSLILESASTNQTSMYLCASLTIRGNTGELFFGEGSRLTVL.